The 15 T cell receptor beta chains below all came from one sample that was sequenced in a study of blood T cell repertoires in COVID-19. Method: immunoSEQ multiplex PCR; TCRdb's copy keeps in-frame clones and lacks some. The sample shows 400,000 to 450,000 clones, roughly 88% of them seen only once. What was sequenced was peripheral blood. The source of these receptors is a woman aged 45-65 years with COVID-19, enrolled during active disease.

This chain joins TRBV6-5 and TRBJ1-1; D remains ambiguous. Between the trimmed V and J ends, which lost 7 bases and 1 base, there was a span of 13 bases. In germline, CDR1 is MNHEY, CDR2 SVGAGI. This CDR3 contains 14 residues. The CDR3 here is CASIPSGKNTEAFF. The CDR3 region has the DNA TGTGCCAGCATACCCAGCGGAAAGAACACTGAAGCTTTCTTT.

V usage is TRBV9 and J usage is TRBJ1-1; 12 bases line up with TRBD1. J gave up 0 bases and V 7 bases, and 10 bases lay outside the gene matches. Germline assignment: CDR1 SGDLS and CDR2 YYNGEE. The length of the CDR3 is 17 residues. CDR3 nucleotides: TGTGCCAGCTCAAATCACCGGGACAGGGGGCTGAACACTGAAGCTTTCTTT. It translates to CASSNHRDRGLNTEAFF. The variable domain in full, with the rest retrieved from reference TRBV9 and TRBJ1-1, is DSGVTQTPKHLITATGQRVTLRCSPRSGDLSVYWYQQSLDQGLQFLIQYYNGEERAKGNILERFSAQQFPDLHSELNLSSLELGDSALYFCASSNHRDRGLNTEAFFGQGTRLTVV.

This sequence joins TRBV30 and TRBJ1-4, with D possibly being TRBD1 (5 bases). There are 13 residues in the CDR3. CDR1 GTSNPN and CDR2 SVGIG come from the germline V gene (reference sequence). Trimming took 4 bases from V and 8 from J, leaving 14 bases between them. The CDR3: CAWIMESGEKLFF. Written as DNA, the CDR3 is TGTGCCTGGATAATGGAATCAGGGGAAAAACTGTTTTTT. Together with reference TRBV30 and TRBJ1-4, the CDR3 gives the full variable domain: SQTIHQWPATLVQPVGSPLSLECTVEGTSNPNLYWYRQAAGRGLQLLFYSVGIGQISSEVPQNLSASRPQDRQFILSSKKLLLSDSGFYLCAWIMESGEKLFFGSGTQLSVL.

This chain connects TRBV5-1 to TRBJ2-5, with 12 bases identical to TRBD1. The germline gives CDR1 SGHRS, CDR2 YFSETQ. The J segment lost 5 bases and the V segment lost 4 bases, leaving 6 bases of the junction unmatched. This CDR3 spans 15 amino acids. CDR3 region: CASSPGTGGSETQYF. DNA of the CDR3: TGCGCCAGCAGCCCCGGGACAGGGGGCTCGGAGACCCAGTACTTC.

This chain links TRBV30 with TRBJ2-2; D uncertain. The CDR3 sequence is 15 residues long. V was cut by 5 bases and J by 3 bases, with 16 bases left in between. Germline assignment: CDR1 GTSNPN and CDR2 SVGIG (reference sequence). This CDR3 reads CAWGLQTTYTGELFF. The CDR3 DNA reads TGTGCCTGGGGATTGCAGACAACTTACACCGGGGAGCTGTTTTTT.

The CDR3 nucleotides read TGTGCCAGCAGTATACTAGCGGGGGGCACAGATACGCAGTATTTT. Its translation: CASSILAGGTDTQYF. This sequence joins TRBV2 and TRBJ2-3, with 11 bases aligning to TRBD2. Per germline, CDR1 SNHLY and CDR2 FYNNEI. Unmatched junction bases numbered 2, after V lost 5 bases and J lost 1 base. This CDR3 contains 15 residues. Full variable domain (outside the CDR3, taken from reference TRBV2 and TRBJ2-3): EPEVTQTPSHQVTQMGQEVILRCVPISNHLYFYWYRQILGQKVEFLVSFYNNEISEKSEIFDDQFSVERPDGSNFTLKIRSTKLEDSAMYFCASSILAGGTDTQYFGPGTRLTVL.

The chain recombines TRBV9 with TRBJ2-5; the match to TRBD2 covers 10 bases. This CDR3 is built from 17 residues. The J segment lost 7 bases and the V segment lost 0 bases, leaving 12 bases of the junction unmatched. From germline, CDR1 is SGDLS and CDR2 YYNGEE. CDR3: CASSVEASGGRPGTQYF. DNA of the CDR3: TGTGCCAGCAGCGTAGAGGCTAGCGGGGGACGACCAGGGACCCAGTACTTC.

V gene TRBV3-1 (or the pseudogene TRBV3-2) combines with J gene TRBJ2-3; 10 positions match TRBD2. The V gene end was trimmed by 6 bases and the J gene end by 1 base; junction bases not matched to a gene: 4. The germline V gene has CDR1 LGHDT and CDR2 YNNKEL (reference sequence). The CDR3 runs 15 residues. The CDR3 protein is CASSVLAGGTDTQYF. CDR3 nucleotides: TGTGCCAGCAGTGTCCTAGCGGGGGGCACAGATACGCAGTATTTT.

The chain links TRBV6-4 to TRBJ1-1; D is perhaps TRBD1 (5 bases). The length of the CDR3 is 13 residues. The ends were cut back, 3 bases at V and 5 bases at J, with 10 bases in the middle. CDR1 is MRHNA, CDR2 SNTAGT, per germline. In DNA form, the CDR3 reads TGTGCCAGCAGTGAGGCCCGGGGGACTGAAGCTTTCTTT. Translating it yields CASSEARGTEAFF.

The J gene is TRBJ2-7, the V gene TRBV4-1; TRBD2 aligns across 10 bases. CDR3 length equals 14 residues. The junction had 2 bases not matched to a gene; V was cut back by 2 bases and J by 4 bases. Germline CDR1 MGHRA, CDR2 YSYEKL. CDR3 coding DNA: TGCGCCAGCAGCCAAAGCGGGGGGGCTTACGAGCAGTACTTC. Its protein product is CASSQSGGAYEQYF.

The chain combines TRBV9 with TRBJ1-4; D may be TRBD1 (6 bases). Trimming pared 3 bases from V and 10 bases from J, leaving 22 bases between. The germline CDR1 and CDR2 sequences are SGDLS and YYNGEE. The CDR3 is 16 residues long. CDR3 amino acids: CASSEGGTAPRGKLFF. CDR3 nucleotides: TGTGCCAGCAGCGAGGGGGGGACGGCCCCGCGAGGAAAACTGTTTTTT. Variable domain in full (rest from reference TRBV9 and TRBJ1-4): DSGVTQTPKHLITATGQRVTLRCSPRSGDLSVYWYQQSLDQGLQFLIQYYNGEERAKGNILERFSAQQFPDLHSELNLSSLELGDSALYFCASSEGGTAPRGKLFFGSGTQLSVL.

V and J are TRBV4-2 and TRBJ2-1; 7 bases align to TRBD1. Germline CDR1 LGHNA, CDR2 YNFKEQ. CDR3 length: 16 amino acids. V shed 3 bases, J shed 5 bases, and the junction held 10 bases outside the gene matches. CDR3 residues: CASSQPTGAVDNEQFF. The CDR3 coding sequence is TGTGCCAGCAGCCAGCCTACAGGGGCGGTCGACAATGAGCAGTTCTTC.

In this sample, this clone turned up once. The rearrangement uses TRBV4-1 and TRBJ2-3; 15 nucleotides agree with TRBD2. The junction had 10 bases not matched to a gene; V was cut back by 6 bases and J by 0 bases. Germline V gene lookup returns CDR1 MGHRA and CDR2 YSYEKL. The CDR3 consists of 19 residues. CDR3 sequence (DNA): TGCGCCAGCAGGGAGGGACTAGCGGGGGGACCATCTAGCACAGATACGCAGTATTTT. Protein sequence: CASREGLAGGPSSTDTQYF.

The chain employs TRBV7-9 and TRBJ2-1; 7 bases are shared with TRBD2. The CDR3 loop spans 16 amino acids. Germline trimming cut 5 bases from V and 0 bases from J; bases unmatched to any gene: 7. Germline assignment: CDR1 SEHNR and CDR2 FQNEAQ (reference sequence). The CDR3 sequence is CASSKRAGTSYNEQFF. The CDR3 region has the DNA TGTGCCAGCAGCAAAAGAGCGGGGACCTCCTACAATGAGCAGTTCTTC.

Of note for this clone: This CDR3 is also generated by other DNA sequences in the sample. The genes are TRBV5-1 and TRBJ1-1, with a possible D match to TRBD1 (6 bases). This CDR3 has 14 residues. Germline V CDR1 and CDR2: SGHRS, YFSETQ. Trimming took off 2 bases at V and 2 bases at J, with 10 bases between the two ends. The CDR3 loop reads CASSFQQGNTEAFF. CDR3 in DNA: TGCGCCAGCAGCTTTCAACAGGGCAACACTGAAGCTTTCTTT. The full variable domain, in which reference TRBV5-1 and TRBJ1-1 provide the parts outside the CDR3, is KAGVTQTPRYLIKTRGQQVTLSCSPISGHRSVSWYQQTPGQGLQFLFEYFSETQRNKGNFPGRFSGRQFSNSRSEMNVSTLELGDSALYLCASSFQQGNTEAFFGQGTRLTVV.